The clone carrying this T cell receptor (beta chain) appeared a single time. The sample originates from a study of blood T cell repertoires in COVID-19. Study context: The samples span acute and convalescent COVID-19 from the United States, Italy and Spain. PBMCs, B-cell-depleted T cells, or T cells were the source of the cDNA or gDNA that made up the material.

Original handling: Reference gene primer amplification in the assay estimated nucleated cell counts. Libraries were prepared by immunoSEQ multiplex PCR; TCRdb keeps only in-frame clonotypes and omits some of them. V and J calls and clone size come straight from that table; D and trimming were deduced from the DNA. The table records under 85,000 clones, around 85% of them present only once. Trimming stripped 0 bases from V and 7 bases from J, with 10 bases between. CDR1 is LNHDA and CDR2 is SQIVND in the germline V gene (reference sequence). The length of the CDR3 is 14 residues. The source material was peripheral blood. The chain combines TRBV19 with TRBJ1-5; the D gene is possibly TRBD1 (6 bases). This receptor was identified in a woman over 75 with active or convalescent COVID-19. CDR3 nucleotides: TGTGCCAGTAGTATAGATAGGGGGATCCAGCCCCAGCATTTT. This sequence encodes CASSIDRGIQPQHF. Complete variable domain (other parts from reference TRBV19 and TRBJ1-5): DGGITQSPKYLFRKEGQNVTLSCEQNLNHDAMYWYRQDPGQGLRLIYYSQIVNDFQKGDIAEGYSVSREKKESFPLTVTSAQKNPTAFYLCASSIDRGIQPQHFGDGTRLSIL.